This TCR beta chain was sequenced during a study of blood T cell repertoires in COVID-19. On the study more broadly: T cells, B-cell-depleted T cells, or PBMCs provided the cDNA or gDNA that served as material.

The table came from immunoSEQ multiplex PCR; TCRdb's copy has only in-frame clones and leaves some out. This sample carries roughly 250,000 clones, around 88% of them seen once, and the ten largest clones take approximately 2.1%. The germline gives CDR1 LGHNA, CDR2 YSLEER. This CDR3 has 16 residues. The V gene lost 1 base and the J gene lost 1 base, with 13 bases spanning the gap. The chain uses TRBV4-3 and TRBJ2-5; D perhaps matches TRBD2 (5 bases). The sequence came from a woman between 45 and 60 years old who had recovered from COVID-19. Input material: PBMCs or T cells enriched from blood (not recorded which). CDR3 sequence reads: CASSQGGRPGQETQYF. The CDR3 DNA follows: TGCGCCAGCAGCCAAGGAGGGCGTCCAGGCCAAGAGACCCAGTACTTC.